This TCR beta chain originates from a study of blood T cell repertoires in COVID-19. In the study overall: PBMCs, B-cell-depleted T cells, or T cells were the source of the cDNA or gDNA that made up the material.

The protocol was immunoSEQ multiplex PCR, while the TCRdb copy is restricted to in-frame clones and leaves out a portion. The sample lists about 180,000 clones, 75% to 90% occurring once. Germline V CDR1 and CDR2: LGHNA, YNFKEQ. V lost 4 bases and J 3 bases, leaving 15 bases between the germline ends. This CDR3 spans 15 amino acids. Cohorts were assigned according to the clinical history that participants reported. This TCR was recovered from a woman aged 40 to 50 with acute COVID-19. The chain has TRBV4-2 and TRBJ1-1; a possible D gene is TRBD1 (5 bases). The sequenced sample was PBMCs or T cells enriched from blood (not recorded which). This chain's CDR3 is CASSPSRGGYTEAFF. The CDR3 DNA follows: TGTGCCAGCAGCCCCTCCCGGGGGGGGTACACTGAAGCTTTCTTT.